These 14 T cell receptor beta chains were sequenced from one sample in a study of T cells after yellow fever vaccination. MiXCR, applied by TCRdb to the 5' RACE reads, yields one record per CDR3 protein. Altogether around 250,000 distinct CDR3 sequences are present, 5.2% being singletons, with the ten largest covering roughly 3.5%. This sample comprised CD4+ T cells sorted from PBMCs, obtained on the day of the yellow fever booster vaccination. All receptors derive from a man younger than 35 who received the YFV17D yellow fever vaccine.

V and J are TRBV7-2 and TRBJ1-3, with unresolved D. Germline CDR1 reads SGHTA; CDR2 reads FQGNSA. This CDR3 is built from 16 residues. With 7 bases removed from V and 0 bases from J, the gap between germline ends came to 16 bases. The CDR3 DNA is TGTGCCAGCACCCAAAGTTCTCTTCCCTCTGGAAACACCATATATTTT. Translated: CASTQSSLPSGNTIYF.

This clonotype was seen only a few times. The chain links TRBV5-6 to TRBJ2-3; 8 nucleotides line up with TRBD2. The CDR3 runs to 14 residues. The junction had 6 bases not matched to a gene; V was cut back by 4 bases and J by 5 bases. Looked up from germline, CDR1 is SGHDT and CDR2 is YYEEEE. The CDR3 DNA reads TGTGCCAGCAGCCGACTGGCGGGGGGAGATACGCAGTATTTT. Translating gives CASSRLAGGDTQYF.

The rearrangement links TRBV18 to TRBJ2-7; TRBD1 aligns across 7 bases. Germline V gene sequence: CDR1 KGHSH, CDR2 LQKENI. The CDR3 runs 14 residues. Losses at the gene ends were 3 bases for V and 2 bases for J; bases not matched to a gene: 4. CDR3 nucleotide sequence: TGTGCCAGCTCACCTTCCCAGGGGGCCTACGAGCAGTACTTC. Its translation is CASSPSQGAYEQYF.

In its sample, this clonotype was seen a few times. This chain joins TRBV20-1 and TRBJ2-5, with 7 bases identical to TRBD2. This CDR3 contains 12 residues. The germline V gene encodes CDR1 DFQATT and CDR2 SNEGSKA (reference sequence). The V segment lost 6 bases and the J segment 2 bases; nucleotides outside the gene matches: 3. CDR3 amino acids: CSALRGQETQYF. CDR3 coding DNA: TGCAGTGCCCTGCGGGGGCAAGAGACCCAGTACTTC.

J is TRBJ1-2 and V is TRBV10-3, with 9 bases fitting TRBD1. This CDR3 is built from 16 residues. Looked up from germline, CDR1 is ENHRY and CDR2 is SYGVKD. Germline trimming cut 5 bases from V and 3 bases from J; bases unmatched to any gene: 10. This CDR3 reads CAISPGSGQGDYGYTF. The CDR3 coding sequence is TGTGCCATCAGTCCGGGCTCGGGACAGGGAGACTATGGCTACACCTTC.

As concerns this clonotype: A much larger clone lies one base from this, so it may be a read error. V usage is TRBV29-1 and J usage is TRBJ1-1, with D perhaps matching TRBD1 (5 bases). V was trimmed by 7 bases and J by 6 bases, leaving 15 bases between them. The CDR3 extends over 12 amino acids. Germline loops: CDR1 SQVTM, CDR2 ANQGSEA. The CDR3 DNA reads TGCAGCGAGCAAACAGGAATCGCTGAAGCTTTCTTT. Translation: CSEQTGIAEAFF.

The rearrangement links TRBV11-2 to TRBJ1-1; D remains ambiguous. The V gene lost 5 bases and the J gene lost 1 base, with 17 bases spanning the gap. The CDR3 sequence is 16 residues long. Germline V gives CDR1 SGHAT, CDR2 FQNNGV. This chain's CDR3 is CASSPPRGGWNTEAFF. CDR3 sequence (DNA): TGTGCCAGCAGCCCCCCCCGGGGTGGTTGGAACACTGAAGCTTTCTTT.

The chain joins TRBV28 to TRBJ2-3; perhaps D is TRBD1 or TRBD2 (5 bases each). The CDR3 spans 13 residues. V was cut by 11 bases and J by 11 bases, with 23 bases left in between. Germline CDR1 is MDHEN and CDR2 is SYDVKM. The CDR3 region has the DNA TGTGCCTACGGGCAGTCGGGACGTGGGAGGCAGTATTTT. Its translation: CAYGQSGRGRQYF. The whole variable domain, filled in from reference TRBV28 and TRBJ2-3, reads DVKVTQSSRYLVKRTGEKVFLECVQDMDHENMFWYRQDPGLGLRLIYFSYDVKMKEKGDIPEGYSVSREKKERFSLILESASTNQTSMYLCAYGQSGRGRQYFGPGTRLTVL.

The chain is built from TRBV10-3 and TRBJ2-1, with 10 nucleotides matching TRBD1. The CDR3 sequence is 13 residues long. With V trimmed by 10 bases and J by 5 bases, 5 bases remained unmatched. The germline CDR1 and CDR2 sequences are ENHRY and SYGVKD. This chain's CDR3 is CATSGTGDNEQFF. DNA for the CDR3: TGTGCCACTTCCGGGACAGGGGACAATGAGCAGTTCTTC.

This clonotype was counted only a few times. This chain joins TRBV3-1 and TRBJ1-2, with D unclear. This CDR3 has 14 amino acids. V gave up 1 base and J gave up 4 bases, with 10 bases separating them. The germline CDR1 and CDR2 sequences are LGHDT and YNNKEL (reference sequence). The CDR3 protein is CASSQGVIGYGYTF. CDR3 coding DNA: TGTGCCAGCAGCCAAGGGGTGATCGGCTATGGCTACACCTTC.

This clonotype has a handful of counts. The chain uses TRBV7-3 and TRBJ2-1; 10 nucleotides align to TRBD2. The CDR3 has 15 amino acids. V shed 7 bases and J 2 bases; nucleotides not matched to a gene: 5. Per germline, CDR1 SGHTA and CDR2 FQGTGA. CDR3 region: CASTTSGGAYNEQFF. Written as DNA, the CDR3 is TGTGCCAGCACCACGAGCGGGGGGGCCTACAATGAGCAGTTCTTC.

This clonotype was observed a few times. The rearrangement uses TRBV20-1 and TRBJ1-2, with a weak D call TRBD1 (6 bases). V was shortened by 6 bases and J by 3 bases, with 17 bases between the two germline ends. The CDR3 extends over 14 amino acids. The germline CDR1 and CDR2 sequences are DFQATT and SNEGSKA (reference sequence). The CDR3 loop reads CSANEGGFDYGYTF. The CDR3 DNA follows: TGCAGTGCCAACGAAGGGGGTTTCGACTATGGCTACACCTTC.

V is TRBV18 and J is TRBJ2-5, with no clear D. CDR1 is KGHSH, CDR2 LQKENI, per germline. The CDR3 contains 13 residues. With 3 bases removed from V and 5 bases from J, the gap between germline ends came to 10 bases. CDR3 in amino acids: CASSPQAGETQYF. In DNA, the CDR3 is TGTGCCAGCTCACCGCAAGCTGGGGAGACCCAGTACTTC.

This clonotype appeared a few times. CDR3 sequence reads: CASSSSGGPAYEQYF. DNA of the CDR3: TGTGCCAGCAGCTCTAGCGGGGGGCCCGCCTACGAGCAGTACTTC. The J gene is TRBJ2-7, the V gene TRBV5-4; 11 bases align to TRBD2. The CDR3 totals 15 residues. The J segment lost 2 bases and the V segment lost 3 bases, leaving 4 bases of the junction unmatched. Germline V gene sequence: CDR1 SGHNT, CDR2 YYREEE (reference sequence).